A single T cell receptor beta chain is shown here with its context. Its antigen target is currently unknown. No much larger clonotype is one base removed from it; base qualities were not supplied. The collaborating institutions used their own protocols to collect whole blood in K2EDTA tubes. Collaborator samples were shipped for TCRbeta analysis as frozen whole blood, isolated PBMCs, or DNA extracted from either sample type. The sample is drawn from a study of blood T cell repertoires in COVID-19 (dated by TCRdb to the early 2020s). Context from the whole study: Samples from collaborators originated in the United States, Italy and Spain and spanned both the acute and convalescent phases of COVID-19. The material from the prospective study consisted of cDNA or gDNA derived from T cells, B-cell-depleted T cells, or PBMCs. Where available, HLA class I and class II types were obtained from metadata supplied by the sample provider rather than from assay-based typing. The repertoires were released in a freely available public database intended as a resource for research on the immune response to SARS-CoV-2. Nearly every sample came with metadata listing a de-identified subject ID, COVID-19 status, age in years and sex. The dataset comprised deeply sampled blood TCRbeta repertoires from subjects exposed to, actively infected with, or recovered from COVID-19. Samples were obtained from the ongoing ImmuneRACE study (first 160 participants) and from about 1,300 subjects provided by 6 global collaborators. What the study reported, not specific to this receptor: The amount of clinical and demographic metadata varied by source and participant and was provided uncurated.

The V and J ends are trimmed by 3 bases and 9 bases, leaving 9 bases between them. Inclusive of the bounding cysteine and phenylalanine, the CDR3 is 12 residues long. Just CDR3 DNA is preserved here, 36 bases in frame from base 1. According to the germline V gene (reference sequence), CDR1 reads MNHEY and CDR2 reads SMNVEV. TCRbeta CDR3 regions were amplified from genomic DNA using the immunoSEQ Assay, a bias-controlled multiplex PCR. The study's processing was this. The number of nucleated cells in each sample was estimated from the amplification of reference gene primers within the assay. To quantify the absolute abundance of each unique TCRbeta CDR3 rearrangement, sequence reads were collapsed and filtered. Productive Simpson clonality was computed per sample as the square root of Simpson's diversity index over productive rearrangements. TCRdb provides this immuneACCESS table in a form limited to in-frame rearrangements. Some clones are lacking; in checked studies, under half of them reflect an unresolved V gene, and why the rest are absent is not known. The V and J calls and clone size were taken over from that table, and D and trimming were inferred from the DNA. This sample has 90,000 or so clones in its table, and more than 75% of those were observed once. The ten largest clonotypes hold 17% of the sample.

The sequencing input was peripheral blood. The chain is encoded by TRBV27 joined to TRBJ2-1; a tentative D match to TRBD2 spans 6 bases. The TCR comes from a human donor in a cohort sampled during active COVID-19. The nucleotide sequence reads TGTGCCAGCAGTTTTCGGGGGATTGAGCAGTTCTTC. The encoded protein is CASSFRGIEQFF.